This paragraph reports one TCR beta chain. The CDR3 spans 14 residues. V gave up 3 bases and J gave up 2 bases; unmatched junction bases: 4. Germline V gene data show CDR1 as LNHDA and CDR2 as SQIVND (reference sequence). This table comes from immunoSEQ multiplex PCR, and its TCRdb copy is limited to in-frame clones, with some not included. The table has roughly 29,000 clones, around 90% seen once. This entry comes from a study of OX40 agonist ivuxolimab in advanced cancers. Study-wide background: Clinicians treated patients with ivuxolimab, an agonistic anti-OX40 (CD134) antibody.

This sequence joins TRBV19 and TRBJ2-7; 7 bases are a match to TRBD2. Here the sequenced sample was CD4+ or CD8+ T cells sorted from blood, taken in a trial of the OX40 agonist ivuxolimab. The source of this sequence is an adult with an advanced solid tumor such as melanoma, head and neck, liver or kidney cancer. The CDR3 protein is CASSIGGSAYEQYF. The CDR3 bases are TGTGCCAGTAGTATCGGCGGGAGTGCCTACGAGCAGTACTTC. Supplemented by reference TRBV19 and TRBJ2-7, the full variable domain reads DGGITQSPKYLFRKEGQNVTLSCEQNLNHDAMYWYRQDPGQGLRLIYYSQIVNDFQKGDIAEGYSVSREKKESFPLTVTSAQKNPTAFYLCASSIGGSAYEQYFGPGTRLTVT.